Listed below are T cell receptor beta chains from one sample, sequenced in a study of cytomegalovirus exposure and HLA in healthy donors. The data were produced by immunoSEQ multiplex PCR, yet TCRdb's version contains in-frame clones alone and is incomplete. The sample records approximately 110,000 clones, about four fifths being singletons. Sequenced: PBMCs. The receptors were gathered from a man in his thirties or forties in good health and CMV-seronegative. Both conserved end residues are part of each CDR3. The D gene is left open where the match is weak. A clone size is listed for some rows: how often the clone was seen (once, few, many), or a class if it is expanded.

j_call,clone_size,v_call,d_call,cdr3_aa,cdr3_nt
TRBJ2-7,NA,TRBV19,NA,CASSTRGDEQYF,TGTGCCAGTAGTACCAGGGGTGACGAGCAGTACTTC
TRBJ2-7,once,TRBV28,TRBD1,CASSLLTGSYEQYF,TGTGCCAGCAGTTTACTGACAGGGAGCTACGAGCAGTACTTC
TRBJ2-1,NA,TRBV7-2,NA,CASSTRLSPHNEQFF,TGTGCCAGCAGCACCCGACTATCCCCTCACAATGAGCAGTTCTTC
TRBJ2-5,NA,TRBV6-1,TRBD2,CASRLAGGETQYF,TGTGCCAGCAGACTAGCGGGAGGAGAGACCCAGTACTTC
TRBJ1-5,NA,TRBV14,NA,CASSRAGPNQPQHF,TGTGCCAGCAGCCGCGCGGGCCCCAATCAGCCCCAGCATTTT
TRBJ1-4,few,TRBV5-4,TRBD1,CASSRGQGIGKLFF,TGCGCCAGCAGCCGGGGACAGGGGATAGGAAAACTGTTTTTT
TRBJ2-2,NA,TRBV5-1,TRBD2,CASSYHPISGGAAGELFF,TGCGCCAGCAGCTACCACCCCATCAGCGGGGGGGCGGCCGGGGAGCTGTTTTTT
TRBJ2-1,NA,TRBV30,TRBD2,CALPKRGVIDEQFF,TGTGCCTTGCCCAAGCGGGGGGTCATCGATGAGCAGTTCTTC
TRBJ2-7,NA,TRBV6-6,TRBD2,CASSSLAGTSYEQYF,TGTGCCAGCAGTTCCTTAGCGGGAACATCCTACGAGCAGTACTTC
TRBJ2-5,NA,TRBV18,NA,CASSPIEETQYF,TGTGCCAGCTCACCAATAGAAGAGACCCAGTACTTC